The clone carrying this T cell receptor beta chain was picked up many times. What it binds is not known. TCRdb reanalysed the 5' RACE reads using MiXCR and keeps one entry per CDR3 protein. The sample consists of roughly 34,000 distinct CDR3 sequences, roughly 4.5% of them appearing once. Trimming stripped 5 bases from V and 0 bases from J, with 7 bases between. The CDR3 covers 14 residues. The germline V gene has CDR1 SEHNR and CDR2 FQNEAQ (reference sequence). This sample is drawn from a study of early T cells in non-severe SARS-CoV-2 infection. Whole-study context: Bulk RNA isolated from unsorted whole blood underwent sequencing; chains were not paired.

Overall study results and limits: Anti-spike CD8 responses were favored by VDJdb matching, which missed private and CD4 specificities.

Material: whole blood. The sequence was obtained from an adult who was a healthcare worker with PCR-confirmed SARS-CoV-2 infection or an uninfected control (not recorded which). The chain uses TRBV7-9 and TRBJ1-4; D is unclear. CDR3 in amino acids: CASSPHATNEKLFF. The CDR3 DNA reads TGTGCCAGCAGCCCCCACGCAACTAATGAAAAACTGTTTTTT.